The 25 T cell receptor beta chains below all came from one sample that was sequenced in a study of blood T cell repertoires in COVID-19. Profiled with immunoSEQ multiplex PCR; TCRdb holds only in-frame clones, not every one. The sample comprises 150,000 or so clones, about 90% of which are singletons, and 6% to 7% rests with the top ten. The sample comprised peripheral blood. These receptors were collected from an elderly man with acute or convalescent COVID-19.

V and J are TRBV7-2 and TRBJ2-5; D may be TRBD1 (6 bases). The germline V and J ends were trimmed by 1 base and 7 bases, with 22 bases remaining between them. Germline lookup yields CDR1 SGHTA and CDR2 FQGNSA. The CDR3 runs to 17 residues. The CDR3 DNA is TGTGCCAGCAGCTTAGGACCGGACATCAGGGGTGGGGGGACCCAGTACTTC. It translates to CASSLGPDIRGGGTQYF.

V usage is TRBV10-3 and J usage is TRBJ1-2, with D possibly TRBD1 on 6 matching bases. In germline, CDR1 is ENHRY, CDR2 SYGVKD. The CDR3 length is 16 residues. V dropped 10 bases and J dropped 5 bases, with 26 bases sitting between them. The CDR3 is CATARTGLGNVYGYTF. For the CDR3, the DNA is TGTGCCACTGCCCGTACAGGGCTCGGGAACGTTTATGGCTACACCTTC.

V is TRBV18 and J is TRBJ1-1; D not certain. The CDR3 sequence is 13 residues long. Germline-derived CDR1 and CDR2 are KGHSH and LQKENI. V dropped 3 bases and J dropped 8 bases, with 13 bases sitting between them. This chain's CDR3 is CASSPAGSAEAFF. The CDR3, as DNA: TGTGCCAGCTCACCGGCGGGCAGCGCAGAAGCTTTCTTT.

This chain uses TRBV28 with TRBJ2-1, with TRBD2 matching over 7 bases. V shed 2 bases and J 3 bases; nucleotides not matched to a gene: 7. Germline lookup yields CDR1 MDHEN and CDR2 SYDVKM. This CDR3 has 16 residues. This chain's CDR3 is CASSLGGRAFYNEQFF. The CDR3 nucleotides read TGTGCCAGCAGTTTAGGAGGGAGGGCGTTCTACAATGAGCAGTTCTTC.

This clone was seen a handful of times. V gene TRBV18 combines with J gene TRBJ1-4; D not resolved. Trimming took 4 bases from V and 10 from J, leaving 19 bases between them. The CDR3 covers 15 residues. Germline values: CDR1 KGHSH, CDR2 LQKENI. CDR3 sequence (DNA): TGTGCCAGCTCACAAACGACTGACCGAGGGTCAAAACTGTTTTTT. Protein sequence: CASSQTTDRGSKLFF.

The V gene is TRBV6-6, the J gene TRBJ2-3; unclear D gene. The ends were cut back, 4 bases at V and 3 bases at J, with 5 bases in the middle. CDR1 is MNHNY, CDR2 SVGAGI, per germline (reference sequence). CDR3 length: 12 amino acids. The CDR3 here is CASSSATDTQYF. DNA for the CDR3: TGTGCCAGCAGTTCAGCGACAGATACGCAGTATTTT.

V usage is TRBV4-1 and J usage is TRBJ2-7; D perhaps matches TRBD1 (5 bases). Germline V gene data show CDR1 as MGHRA and CDR2 as YSYEKL. Trimming pared 1 base from V and 3 bases from J, leaving 13 bases between. This CDR3 is 15 amino acids long. The CDR3 is CASSQVSGQLYEQYF. DNA of the CDR3: TGCGCCAGCAGCCAAGTTTCCGGACAACTCTACGAGCAGTACTTC.

The chain joins TRBV2 to TRBJ2-7, with 10 nucleotides matching TRBD2. The CDR3 loop spans 14 amino acids. Trimming removed 5 bases from V and 4 bases from J; junction bases left unmatched: 5. Per germline, CDR1 SNHLY and CDR2 FYNNEI. The CDR3 here is CASSNLAGAYEQYF. The CDR3 DNA is TGTGCCAGCAGTAATCTAGCGGGAGCGTACGAGCAGTACTTC.

The chain recombines TRBV5-6 with TRBJ2-1; 7 bases match TRBD1. In germline, CDR1 is SGHDT, CDR2 YYEEEE. After removal of 2 bases from V and 6 bases from J, the junction contained 8 bases not matched to a gene. The CDR3 is 15 amino acids. The CDR3 DNA reads TGTGCCAGCAGCTTCGCCGGGACAGTAAGCAATGAGCAGTTCTTC. Its protein product is CASSFAGTVSNEQFF.

This chain uses TRBV5-1 with TRBJ2-5, with D possibly being TRBD1 (5 bases). V lost 5 bases, J lost 1 base, and 12 bases lay in between. The germline gives CDR1 SGHRS, CDR2 YFSETQ. This CDR3 has 14 residues. The CDR3 region has the DNA TGCGCCAGCAGTTCAGGGTCCATCCAAGAGACCCAGTACTTC. Amino acids: CASSSGSIQETQYF.

This clone occurred once. The chain links TRBV19 to TRBJ1-6; D gene uncertain. CDR1 is LNHDA, CDR2 SQIVND, per germline (reference sequence). This CDR3 is 17 amino acids long. Trimming shortened V by 2 bases and J by 2 bases, and 13 bases separated the two germline ends. The chain's CDR3 is CASSITGGDPYNSPLHF. In DNA, the CDR3 is TGTGCCAGTAGTATAACTGGTGGAGATCCCTATAATTCACCCCTCCACTTT.

J is TRBJ2-5 and V is TRBV5-1; 7 bases align to TRBD1. Germline loops: CDR1 SGHRS, CDR2 YFSETQ. The V segment lost 5 bases and the J segment 4 bases; nucleotides outside the gene matches: 8. This CDR3 has 14 residues. CDR3 nucleotide sequence: TGCGCCAGCAGACCTACAGGGGCGAGAGAGACCCAGTACTTC. Translation: CASRPTGARETQYF.

With regard to this clone: One end of the junction varies from germline; a read error may be responsible. The chain combines TRBV6-5 with TRBJ1-2; 7 nucleotides align to TRBD1. The CDR3 loop spans 16 amino acids. Germline values: CDR1 MNHEY, CDR2 SVGAGI. The DNA of the CDR3 is TGTGCCAGCACTTACTTGGGACAGTCATCGAACTATGGCTACACCTTC. It encodes CASTYLGQSSNYGYTF.

The rearrangement links TRBV4-2 to TRBJ2-4; D is unresolved. The CDR3 spans 15 residues. Germline assignment: CDR1 LGHNA and CDR2 YNFKEQ. V was clipped by 0 bases and J by 0 bases, with 6 bases between them. CDR3 sequence reads: CASSQEGSAKNIQYF. In nucleotides, the CDR3 is TGTGCCAGCAGCCAAGAGGGCTCAGCCAAAAACATTCAGTACTTC.

CDR3 in DNA: TGTGCCAGCATTAAATCGGTGTCGAGTGGAAACACCATATATTTT. It specifies CASIKSVSSGNTIYF. This chain links TRBV2 with TRBJ1-3; the D is unclear. The CDR3 totals 15 residues. Trimming left V 7 bases short and J 3 bases short, with 16 bases between. Germline CDR1 reads SNHLY; CDR2 reads FYNNEI.

The CDR3 reads CASSLNRGIRNEQFF. CDR3 DNA sequence: TGTGCCAGCAGCTTAAACAGGGGTATTAGGAATGAGCAGTTCTTC. The rearrangement uses TRBV7-8 and TRBJ2-1, with 7 bases lining up with TRBD1. J was trimmed by 7 bases and V by 2 bases; bases with no gene match: 8. Germline CDR1 is SGHVS and CDR2 is FQNEAQ. The CDR3 sequence is 15 residues long.

CDR3 coding DNA: TGTGCCAGTAGTTTTCAGGGGGCTAACTATGGCTACACCTTC. Protein sequence: CASSFQGANYGYTF. V and J are TRBV19 and TRBJ1-2; TRBD1 aligns across 7 bases. The CDR3 has 14 residues. V lost 5 bases, J lost 0 bases, and 3 bases stayed unmatched. Germline V gene lookup returns CDR1 LNHDA and CDR2 SQIVND (reference sequence).

The rearrangement uses TRBV5-1 and TRBJ1-2; unclear D gene. The germline CDR1 and CDR2 sequences are SGHRS and YFSETQ. V lost 4 bases and J lost 1, with 8 bases in between. The CDR3 is 13 residues long. CDR3 residues: CASSPGDNYGYTF. The CDR3 bases are TGCGCCAGCAGCCCCGGGGATAACTATGGCTACACCTTC.

The chain combines TRBV5-1 with TRBJ1-2, with D perhaps TRBD1 (5 bases). The germline CDR1 and CDR2 sequences are SGHRS and YFSETQ. V dropped 0 bases and J dropped 0 bases, with 9 bases sitting between them. This CDR3 comprises 15 residues. The CDR3 is CASSLDGQANYGYTF. The DNA of the CDR3 is TGCGCCAGCAGCTTGGATGGACAAGCTAACTATGGCTACACCTTC.

The chain couples TRBV4-1 to TRBJ2-1; 9 bases are a match to TRBD2. The CDR3 sequence is 15 residues long. Trimming cost V 0 bases and J 9 bases; bases outside gene matches: 6. CDR1 and CDR2 from the germline V gene are MGHRA and YSYEKL. CDR3 sequence (DNA): TGCGCCAGCAGCCAAGACCAGGCGGGGGGGATTGAGCAGTTCTTC. Amino acids: CASSQDQAGGIEQFF.

The chain is built from TRBV28 and TRBJ2-5; no firm D call. V lost 4 bases and J lost 5, with 8 bases in between. The germline gives CDR1 MDHEN, CDR2 SYDVKM. The CDR3 spans 12 residues. CDR3 protein: CASSSASETQYF. DNA of the CDR3: TGTGCCAGCAGTTCCGCGTCTGAGACCCAGTACTTC.

This rearrangement joins TRBV4-2 to TRBJ1-1; TRBD1 might be the D (5 bases). Trimming cost V 5 bases and J 1 base, with 14 bases left between them. Germline values: CDR1 LGHNA, CDR2 YNFKEQ. There are 15 residues in the CDR3. The CDR3 DNA follows: TGTGCCAGCAGCGAAGGGGCCAGGCGGAACACTGAAGCTTTCTTT. As protein: CASSEGARRNTEAFF.

This chain links TRBV25-1 with TRBJ1-1, with a weak D call TRBD1 (6 bases). Trimming stripped 4 bases from V and 0 bases from J, with 15 bases between. Germline V gene sequence: CDR1 MGHDK, CDR2 SYGVNS. This CDR3 region has 16 residues. The chain's CDR3 is CASSGRPGGLNTEAFF. CDR3 DNA sequence: TGTGCCAGCAGTGGCCGCCCGGGGGGGCTGAACACTGAAGCTTTCTTT. The full variable domain, with the rest looked up from reference TRBV25-1 and TRBJ1-1, is EADIYQTPRYLVIGTGKKITLECSQTMGHDKMYWYQQDPGMELHLIHYSYGVNSTEKGDLSSESTVSRIRTEHFPLTLESARPSHTSQYLCASSGRPGGLNTEAFFGQGTRLTVV.

This rearrangement joins TRBV28 to TRBJ2-7; the match to TRBD2 covers 9 bases. Germline V gene sequence: CDR1 MDHEN, CDR2 SYDVKM. This CDR3 has 15 residues. V gave up 4 bases and J gave up 3 bases; unmatched junction bases: 7. The CDR3 coding sequence is TGTGCCAGCAGTTCCCAACTAGCGGGTTACTACGAGCAGTACTTC. It codes for CASSSQLAGYYEQYF.

The genes are TRBV3-1 (or the pseudogene TRBV3-2) and TRBJ1-4; 9 positions agree with TRBD1. Germline V gives CDR1 LGHDT, CDR2 YNNKEL (reference sequence). The junction had 5 bases not matched to a gene; V was cut back by 3 bases and J by 3 bases. The CDR3 runs 16 residues. The CDR3 sequence: CASSQGQGPSNEKLFF. In nucleotides, the CDR3 is TGTGCCAGCAGCCAGGGACAGGGCCCCTCTAATGAAAAACTGTTTTTT.